The TCR beta chain described here comes from a study of blood T cell repertoires in COVID-19. Overall study context: Nucleic acid was either cDNA or gDNA, and it came from T cells, B-cell-depleted T cells, or PBMCs.

Per the original data handling: By means of reference gene primer amplification, nucleated cell counts were estimated. Libraries were prepared by immunoSEQ multiplex PCR; TCRdb keeps only in-frame clonotypes and omits some of them. V and J calls and clone size follow that table, whereas D and trimming were derived from the DNA. The sample yields 200,000 to 300,000 clones, around 88% seen once. This CDR3 is 14 amino acids long. V lost 2 bases to trimming and J lost 6 bases, with 9 bases between them. From germline, CDR1 is SGHDT and CDR2 YYEEEE. All enrollees were roughly 18 to 90 years old and from 20 to 30 US areas. Cohorts were based on clinical histories the participants reported.

The sequencing sample was made of PBMCs or T cells enriched from blood (not recorded which). The rearrangement joins TRBV5-6 to TRBJ1-6; D is undetermined. The source is a woman in her thirties or forties with acute COVID-19. CDR3 amino acids: CASSFWALNSPLHF. In DNA form, the CDR3 reads TGTGCCAGCAGCTTCTGGGCGCTTAATTCACCCCTCCACTTT.